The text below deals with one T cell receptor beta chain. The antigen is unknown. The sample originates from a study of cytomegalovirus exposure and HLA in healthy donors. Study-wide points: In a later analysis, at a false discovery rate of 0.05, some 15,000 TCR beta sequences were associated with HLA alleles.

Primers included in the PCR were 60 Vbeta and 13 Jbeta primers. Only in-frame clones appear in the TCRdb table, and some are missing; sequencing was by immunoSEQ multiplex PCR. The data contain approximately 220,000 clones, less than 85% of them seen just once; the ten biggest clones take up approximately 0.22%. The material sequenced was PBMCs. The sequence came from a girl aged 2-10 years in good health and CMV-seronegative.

This CDR3 is CASSLQGPDSYEQYF. The CDR3 DNA sequence: TGTGCCAGCAGTCTACAGGGGCCGGACTCCTACGAGCAGTACTTC. The V call is TRBV27, the J call TRBJ2-7; 7 positions agree with TRBD1. The J segment lost 0 bases and the V segment lost 5 bases, leaving 7 bases of the junction unmatched. The CDR3 runs 15 residues. Germline V gives CDR1 MNHEY, CDR2 SMNVEV (reference sequence).